This entry features one T cell receptor (beta chain) sequence. V shed 3 bases and J shed 9 bases, with 16 bases lying between them. Germline V gene data show CDR1 as SGHNT and CDR2 as YYREEE (reference sequence). There are 14 residues in the CDR3. This record comes from a study of blood T cell repertoires in COVID-19. Across the whole study: COVID-19 samples from acute and convalescent phases originated in the United States, Italy and Spain.

Measured with immunoSEQ multiplex PCR; TCRdb has only the in-frame clones, and not every one. The sample lists 400,000 to 550,000 clones, 70% to 90% occurring once. Residents of about two dozen US areas, aged roughly 18 to 95 years, made up the participants. In assigning cohorts, the study relied on participant-reported clinical history. The chain uses TRBV5-4 and TRBJ2-1, with D possibly TRBD2 on 5 matching bases. The sequencing sample was made of PBMCs or T cells enriched from blood (not recorded which). This clonotype was sampled from a woman younger than 30 with acute COVID-19. The CDR3 bases are TGTGCCAGCAGCTCGGAGTCGGGGAGCGTTGAGCAGTTCTTC. Translated: CASSSESGSVEQFF.